This paragraph reports one T cell receptor beta chain. The V gene's germline CDR1 is MNHEY and CDR2 SMNVEV (reference sequence). The V gene lost 3 bases and the J gene lost 0 bases, with 6 bases spanning the gap. The CDR3 contains 14 residues. Sequenced by immunoSEQ multiplex PCR; TCRdb stores in-frame clones only, minus some. The table records 40,000 to 65,000 clones, 70% to 90% of them present only once. This record belongs to a study of blood T cell repertoires in COVID-19. This TCR was sampled from a man aged 80 or over with acute or convalescent COVID-19. The chain carries TRBV27 and TRBJ1-5, with a possible D match to TRBD1 (5 bases). The sample was peripheral blood. CDR3: CASSFRVSNQPQHF. In DNA form, the CDR3 reads TGTGCCAGCAGTTTCAGGGTTAGCAATCAGCCCCAGCATTTT.